The 10 T cell receptor beta chains presented below share a single source sample, sequenced in a study of lymphopenia after photon versus proton radiotherapy. Clones were read by immunoSEQ multiplex PCR, and TCRdb kept only the in-frame ones, dropping some. The profile shows fewer than 35,000 clones, 75% to 90% of them singletons. The sequences come from peripheral blood, collected from a patient treated with proton-based radiotherapy. The receptors derive from a woman aged 65 to 85 with pancreatic cancer. Some clones in this sample may be carry-over from other donors' samples.

The chain combines TRBV25-1 with TRBJ1-1; D might be TRBD1 (5 bases). The CDR3 runs to 11 residues. Between the trimmed V and J ends, which lost 9 bases and 5 bases, there was a span of 10 bases. From germline, CDR1 is MGHDK and CDR2 SYGVNS. CDR3 DNA: TGTGCCAGGCTACGGGGGACTGAAGCTTTCTTT. As protein: CARLRGTEAFF.

J is TRBJ1-2 and V is TRBV29-1; no reliable D call. The ends were cut back, 6 bases at V and 2 bases at J, with 7 bases in the middle. The CDR3 runs 11 residues. The germline V gene encodes CDR1 SQVTM and CDR2 ANQGSEA. In nucleotides, the CDR3 is TGCAGCGTCGAGATGAACTATGGCTACACCTTC. Its translation: CSVEMNYGYTF.

The V and J genes are TRBV20-1 and TRBJ2-1, with D hard to call. CDR3 length equals 11 residues. Germline CDR1 reads DFQATT; CDR2 reads SNEGSKA (reference sequence). Trimming cost V 4 bases and J 12 bases, with 13 bases left between them. The CDR3 here is CSATEFGGQFF. DNA of the CDR3: TGCAGTGCTACCGAGTTTGGTGGGCAGTTCTTC.

The table lists this clone with a few counts. The J gene is TRBJ2-3, the V gene TRBV2, with D possibly TRBD1 on 5 matching bases. Germline V gene sequence: CDR1 SNHLY, CDR2 FYNNEI. The CDR3 covers 14 residues. Trimming took off 3 bases at V and 5 bases at J, with 12 bases between the two ends. The CDR3 loop is CASSDWGDQDTQYF. As DNA, the CDR3 is TGTGCCAGCAGTGATTGGGGCGATCAAGATACGCAGTATTTT.

This chain connects TRBV28 to TRBJ1-4; D is unresolved. Germline CDR1 is MDHEN and CDR2 is SYDVKM. This CDR3 spans 14 amino acids. Trimming took off 6 bases at V and 7 bases at J, with 15 bases between the two ends. CDR3: CASSTGRGGEKLFF. The CDR3 DNA reads as TGTGCCAGCAGCACCGGACGCGGCGGTGAAAAACTGTTTTTT.

V gene TRBV5-1 combines with J gene TRBJ2-1; 7 bases line up with TRBD1. Germline CDR1 reads SGHRS; CDR2 reads YFSETQ. The CDR3 spans 15 residues. V lost 2 bases to trimming and J lost 0 bases; unmatched junction nucleotides: 2. CDR3 in amino acids: CASSLQGTSYNEQFF. CDR3 DNA sequence: TGCGCCAGCAGCTTACAGGGGACCTCCTACAATGAGCAGTTCTTC.

The chain joins TRBV18 to TRBJ2-7; the D gene is possibly TRBD1 (5 bases). Germline V gives CDR1 KGHSH, CDR2 LQKENI. V lost 6 bases and J 13 bases, leaving 13 bases between the germline ends. The CDR3 runs 10 residues. The CDR3 nucleotides are TGTGCCAGCTCTCAGGGCCCTGGATACTTC. This encodes CASSQGPGYF.

The chain links TRBV7-8 to TRBJ2-5; D may be TRBD2 (5 bases). The CDR3 runs 13 residues. Trimming cost V 3 bases and J 0 bases, with 5 bases left between them. CDR1 is SGHVS and CDR2 is FQNEAQ in the germline V gene. The CDR3 DNA reads as TGTGCCAGCAGCTTGGACTACCAAGAGACCCAGTACTTC. Its translation: CASSLDYQETQYF. Full variable domain (remainder filled in from reference TRBV7-8 and TRBJ2-5): GAGVSQSPRYKVAKRGQDVALRCDPISGHVSLFWYQQALGQGPEFLTYFQNEAQLDKSGLPSDRFFAERPEGSVSTLKIQRTQQEDSAVYLCASSLDYQETQYFGPGTRLLVL.

This sequence joins TRBV5-6 and TRBJ1-1; D is unresolved. Germline CDR1 reads SGHDT; CDR2 reads YYEEEE. V was trimmed by 0 bases and J by 1 base, leaving 7 bases between them. The CDR3 totals 14 residues. CDR3 DNA sequence: TGTGCCAGCAGCTTGGGACTGCCGAACACTGAAGCTTTCTTT. It yields the protein CASSLGLPNTEAFF.

The chain combines TRBV28 with TRBJ1-6; TRBD1 aligns across 7 bases. The length of the CDR3 is 16 residues. Trimming removed 3 bases from V and 6 bases from J; junction bases left unmatched: 8. Germline loops: CDR1 MDHEN, CDR2 SYDVKM. CDR3 in amino acids: CASSFPLTGSNSPLHF. CDR3 in DNA: TGTGCCAGCAGTTTCCCCCTGACAGGGAGTAATTCACCCCTCCACTTT.